What follows are 28 T cell receptor beta chains derived from one specimen sequenced in a study of T cell repertoires in cytomegalovirus infection. These receptors' antigens are unknown. TCRdb passed the reads through MiXCR, listing each CDR3 protein once. Of roughly 80,000 distinct CDR3 sequences listed, about 24% are singletons. The sequences come from CD8+ T cells from cultured PBMCs, collected from culture after CMV antigen stimulation. The receptors were gathered from a human donor in good health (CMV status not recorded). Some clones in this sample may be carry-over from other donors' samples.

The genes are TRBV18 and TRBJ2-1; 10 nucleotides agree with TRBD1. Trimming removed 3 bases from V and 2 bases from J; junction bases left unmatched: 4. CDR1 is KGHSH, CDR2 LQKENI, per germline. The CDR3 spans 16 residues. The CDR3 region is CASSPWGTGAYNEQFF. CDR3 sequence (DNA): TGTGCCAGCTCACCGTGGGGGACAGGGGCCTACAATGAGCAGTTCTTC.

This clonotype was detected ten times or more. The CDR3 DNA sequence: TGTGCCAGCAACCCGAGGGACGGTGGCAATCAGCCCCAGCATTTT. Translated: CASNPRDGGNQPQHF. V is TRBV6-6 and J is TRBJ1-5; possibly TRBD1 for D (5 bases). The CDR3 sequence is 15 residues long. Germline V gene data show CDR1 as MNHNY and CDR2 as SVGAGI (reference sequence). The ends were cut back, 7 bases at V and 2 bases at J, with 15 bases in the middle.

This chain joins TRBV6-2 or TRBV6-3 and TRBJ1-5; possibly TRBD1 for D (5 bases). The germline gives CDR1 MNHEY, CDR2 SVGEGT. The CDR3 consists of 13 residues. Trimming stripped 6 bases from V and 5 bases from J, with 11 bases between. As DNA, the CDR3 is TGTGCCAGCAGCCCCGGGGGTTATCAGCCCCAGCATTTT. Its protein is CASSPGGYQPQHF.

In the case of this clonotype: Germline is not matched at one junction end, which may reflect a read error. The CDR3 protein is CTSSETANYGYTF. The CDR3 DNA follows: TGTACCAGCAGCGAGACAGCCAACTATGGCTACACCTTC. The V gene is TRBV12-3 or TRBV12-4, the J gene TRBJ1-2, with D perhaps matching TRBD1 (5 bases). The CDR3 runs 13 residues.

This clonotype was detected a few times. V usage is TRBV2 and J usage is TRBJ1-6; TRBD1 matches at 7 bases. The germline V gene has CDR1 SNHLY and CDR2 FYNNEI. The V and J ends lost 3 bases and 6 bases, in that order; junction bases with no gene match: 8. The CDR3 totals 16 residues. The CDR3 nucleotides read TGTGCCAGCAGTGAGCCCGACAGGGATCCTAATTCACCCCTCCACTTT. Its protein product is CASSEPDRDPNSPLHF.

The chain joins TRBV12-3 or TRBV12-4 to TRBJ2-1; TRBD1 matches at 7 bases. V was pared by 6 bases and J by 8 bases, with 10 bases of the junction left unmatched. The CDR3 sequence is 14 residues long. CDR3 in amino acids: CASSTQGFFYEQFF. CDR3 sequence (DNA): TGTGCCAGCAGCACACAGGGGTTCTTTTATGAGCAGTTCTTC.

The gene calls are TRBV5-1 and TRBJ2-7; 7 nucleotides match TRBD1. CDR3 length equals 13 residues. J gave up 5 bases and V 5 bases, and 7 bases lay outside the gene matches. Germline V lookup: CDR1 SGHRS, CDR2 YFSETQ. The CDR3 spells CASSKLGGHEQYF. In nucleotides, the CDR3 is TGCGCCAGCAGTAAGCTAGGGGGCCACGAGCAGTACTTC.

The V call is TRBV10-3, the J call TRBJ2-7; no reliable D call. V was shortened by 4 bases and J by 1 base, with 5 bases between the two germline ends. The germline V gene has CDR1 ENHRY and CDR2 SYGVKD. The CDR3 totals 12 residues. The CDR3 reads CAISGPSYEQYF. The CDR3 DNA reads TGTGCCATCAGTGGGCCTTCCTACGAGCAGTACTTC.

The V call is TRBV10-3, the J call TRBJ2-1; D gene ambiguous. The ends were cut back, 3 bases at V and 8 bases at J, with 8 bases in the middle. This CDR3 comprises 12 residues. Germline V lookup: CDR1 ENHRY, CDR2 SYGVKD. CDR3 amino acids: CAISDGDDEQFF. The CDR3 DNA reads as TGTGCCATCAGTGACGGAGATGATGAGCAGTTCTTC.

This clonotype was observed many times. The chain joins TRBV6-9 to TRBJ1-4, with 8 nucleotides matching TRBD1. The V and J ends lost 6 bases and 0 bases, in that order; junction bases with no gene match: 21. Germline lookup yields CDR1 MNHGY and CDR2 SVAAGI. The CDR3 extends over 21 amino acids. The CDR3 DNA reads TGTGCCAGCAGCCTCAACCTACTACTCCGGACAGGGTCGCCAACTAATGAAAAACTGTTTTTT. It translates to CASSLNLLLRTGSPTNEKLFF.

This chain uses TRBV6-4 with TRBJ2-3; a weak D match, TRBD2 (6 bases). V shed 4 bases and J shed 0 bases, with 11 bases lying between them. In germline, CDR1 is MRHNA, CDR2 SNTAGT. There are 15 residues in the CDR3. CDR3 protein: CASSAGSGSTDTQYF. CDR3 bases: TGTGCCAGCAGTGCTGGCAGCGGGAGCACAGATACGCAGTATTTT.

V is TRBV19 and J is TRBJ1-5, with D unresolved. Germline V CDR1 and CDR2: LNHDA, SQIVND (reference sequence). The CDR3 runs 15 residues. V lost 3 bases and J 3 bases, leaving 12 bases between the germline ends. In DNA form, the CDR3 reads TGTGCCAGTAGTATTATTGCCCAAAACAATCAGCCCCAGCATTTT. Residues: CASSIIAQNNQPQHF.

This clonotype was seen a few times. The CDR3 region is CASGLGTPLHF. The CDR3 DNA sequence: TGTGCTAGTGGTTTGGGGACACCCCTCCACTTT. The chain combines TRBV12-5 with TRBJ1-6, with D hard to call. CDR3 length equals 11 residues. Germline values: CDR1 LGHNT, CDR2 FRNRAP. The V and J ends lost 1 base and 11 bases respectively, with 3 bases between them.

This clonotype has more than one count but fewer than ten. The chain uses TRBV25-1 and TRBJ1-5, with D unresolved. The germline V gene has CDR1 MGHDK and CDR2 SYGVNS. V lost 4 bases and J lost 1, with 8 bases in between. The CDR3 runs to 14 residues. Written as DNA, the CDR3 is TGTGCCAGCAGTGGACTCGGAAGCAATCAGCCCCAGCATTTT. Protein sequence: CASSGLGSNQPQHF. The whole variable domain, filled in from reference TRBV25-1 and TRBJ1-5, reads EADIYQTPRYLVIGTGKKITLECSQTMGHDKMYWYQQDPGMELHLIHYSYGVNSTEKGDLSSESTVSRIRTEHFPLTLESARPSHTSQYLCASSGLGSNQPQHFGDGTRLSIL.

This clonotype came up a few times. The chain employs TRBV20-1 and TRBJ1-3; D possibly corresponds to TRBD1 (6 bases). V was shortened by 6 bases and J by 1 base, with 13 bases between the two germline ends. The CDR3 has 14 amino acids. The germline V gene has CDR1 DFQATT and CDR2 SNEGSKA (reference sequence). CDR3 sequence reads: CSAEGGDSGNTIYF. CDR3 nucleotides: TGCAGTGCGGAGGGGGGGGATTCTGGAAACACCATATATTTT.

The table lists this clonotype with many counts. V usage is TRBV7-8 and J usage is TRBJ2-7; 8 nucleotides match TRBD1. This CDR3 region has 16 residues. Germline values: CDR1 SGHVS, CDR2 FQNEAQ. The trim removed 2 bases at V and 2 bases at J, leaving 8 bases unmatched. CDR3 loop: CASSLLGQGPTYEQYF. The CDR3 DNA sequence: TGTGCCAGCAGCTTACTCGGACAGGGCCCTACCTACGAGCAGTACTTC.

This clonotype was counted between two and nine times. This sequence joins TRBV27 and TRBJ1-1, with 9 bases matching TRBD1. CDR3 length equals 14 residues. Germline V gene lookup returns CDR1 MNHEY and CDR2 SMNVEV (reference sequence). V dropped 6 bases and J dropped 4; count of bases not matched to a gene: 6. The CDR3 DNA follows: TGTGCCAGCAGAACAGGGGGCGCGAGCACTGAAGCTTTCTTT. Translating gives CASRTGGASTEAFF.

This clonotype has more than one count but fewer than ten. The chain is built from TRBV4-3 and TRBJ2-5, with 7 bases lining up with TRBD1. The CDR3 contains 15 residues. Per the germline V gene, CDR1 is LGHNA and CDR2 is YSLEER. Trimming at V came to 1 base and at J to 5 bases, leaving 7 bases not matched to a gene. Here the CDR3 reads CASSQGTGVRETQYF. The DNA for the CDR3 is TGCGCCAGCAGCCAAGGCACAGGGGTCCGGGAGACCCAGTACTTC.

The rearrangement joins TRBV6-2 or TRBV6-3 to TRBJ2-5; the D gene could be TRBD1 or TRBD2 (5 bases each). V lost 2 bases, J lost 0 bases, and 19 bases lay in between. Germline V gene lookup returns CDR1 MNHEY and CDR2 SVGEGT. This CDR3 contains 18 residues. CDR3 nucleotides: TGTGCCAGCAGTTACACCCCGTCTGGGACCGACCACCAAGAGACCCAGTACTTC. This translates into CASSYTPSGTDHQETQYF.

Notes on this clonotype: Mismatch with germline at one junction end may stem from a read error. The V and J genes are TRBV11-3 and TRBJ1-1; D unresolved. The length of the CDR3 is 12 residues. Per the germline V gene, CDR1 is SGHNT and CDR2 is YENEEA. This chain's CDR3 is CASSLENTEAFF. Here the CDR3 DNA reads TGTGCCAGCAGCCTAGAAAACACTGAAGCTTTCTTT.

The table lists this clonotype with many counts. The rearrangement links TRBV20-1 to TRBJ2-1, with 9 bases aligning to TRBD2. CDR3 size: 15 residues. Germline values: CDR1 DFQATT, CDR2 SNEGSKA (reference sequence). The V segment lost 0 bases and the J segment 6 bases; nucleotides outside the gene matches: 6. The CDR3 loop is CSAREIGTSLNEQFF. In DNA, the CDR3 is TGCAGTGCTAGAGAAATCGGGACTAGCCTCAATGAGCAGTTCTTC.

This clonotype was found a few times. V usage is TRBV27 and J usage is TRBJ2-7; 8 bases map to TRBD2. Germline-derived CDR1 and CDR2 are MNHEY and SMNVEV (reference sequence). CDR3 size: 14 residues. Trimming took 3 bases from V and 4 from J; bases not matched to a gene: 5. Written as DNA, the CDR3 is TGTGCCAGCAGTTTGCGGGGGGCTCCATACGAGCAGTACTTC. Its translation is CASSLRGAPYEQYF.

This clonotype turned up a few times. This CDR3 reads CASSYSASGRAHEQYF. DNA of the CDR3: TGTGCCAGCAGTTACTCTGCTAGCGGGAGGGCTCACGAGCAGTACTTC. This rearrangement joins TRBV6-6 to TRBJ2-7; 12 bases fit TRBD2. The CDR3 covers 16 residues. V gave up 0 bases and J gave up 5 bases; unmatched junction bases: 5. Looked up from germline, CDR1 is MNHNY and CDR2 is SVGAGI (reference sequence).

This clonotype occurred many times. The chain links TRBV6-1 to TRBJ1-5, with TRBD1 as a possible D gene (5 bases). CDR3 size: 13 residues. Germline-derived CDR1 and CDR2 are MNHNS and SASEGT. Trimming pared 8 bases from V and 2 bases from J, leaving 10 bases between. The CDR3 is CASDRDGNQPQHF. The CDR3 DNA reads as TGTGCCAGCGACAGAGATGGCAATCAGCCCCAGCATTTT.

This clonotype was counted between two and nine times. The chain employs TRBV10-3 and TRBJ2-1; 9 bases line up with TRBD1. The CDR3 loop spans 13 amino acids. V was clipped by 10 bases and J by 8 bases; unmatched bases: 9. CDR1 is ENHRY and CDR2 is SYGVKD in the germline V gene. Written as DNA, the CDR3 is TGTGCCACTAGCGCACAGGGGGCCGATGAGCAGTTCTTC. It yields the protein CATSAQGADEQFF.

This clonotype was detected only a few times. CDR3 in amino acids: CASSSRGGYEQYF. Here the CDR3 DNA reads TGTGCCAGCAGCTCCCGGGGGGGTTACGAGCAGTACTTC. This chain joins TRBV7-3 and TRBJ2-7; 8 nucleotides line up with TRBD2. Germline values: CDR1 SGHTA, CDR2 FQGTGA. Trimming at V came to 4 bases and at J to 4 bases, leaving 3 bases not matched to a gene. The CDR3 totals 13 residues.

This clonotype was found many times. The chain couples TRBV5-4 to TRBJ2-3; either TRBD1 or TRBD2 may fit D (5 bases each). CDR1 and CDR2 (germline): SGHNT, YYREEE (reference sequence). The CDR3 extends over 15 amino acids. Between the trimmed V and J ends, which lost 4 bases and 2 bases, there was a span of 14 bases. CDR3 sequence (DNA): TGTGCCAGCAGCCGGGACGGCTCACACACAGATACGCAGTATTTT. It yields the protein CASSRDGSHTDTQYF.

This clonotype has ten or more counts. This sequence joins TRBV7-9 and TRBJ2-5; D is possibly TRBD2 (6 bases). CDR3 length: 17 amino acids. The germline V gene has CDR1 SEHNR and CDR2 FQNEAQ (reference sequence). Between the trimmed V and J ends, which lost 2 bases and 5 bases, there was a span of 21 bases. CDR3 in amino acids: CASSLLITGTPVETQYF. Written as DNA, the CDR3 is TGTGCCAGCAGCTTATTGATTACCGGGACTCCGGTTGAGACCCAGTACTTC.